Listed here are 27 T cell receptor beta chains from one sample, sequenced in a study of identical twins. TCRdb itself ran the 5' RACE reads through MiXCR, one entry per CDR3 protein. The sample shows about 530,000 distinct CDR3 sequences, around 22% of them seen only once. These data were also filed under a second study, of yellow fever vaccine responses in identical twins.

The sample consisted of CD4+ T cells sorted from blood. The receptor source for this set is a woman between 18 and 29 years old in good health.

This clonotype was recorded a few times. This chain uses TRBV29-1 with TRBJ1-1, with a tentative D call TRBD1 (5 bases). Trimming stripped 4 bases from V and 0 bases from J, with 15 bases between. Germline CDR1 is SQVTM and CDR2 is ANQGSEA. This CDR3 spans 15 amino acids. CDR3 amino acids: CSVAGEGWMNTEAFF. The CDR3 DNA reads TGCAGCGTTGCGGGGGAGGGTTGGATGAACACTGAAGCTTTCTTT.

V is TRBV27 and J is TRBJ2-1, with 8 nucleotides matching TRBD1. The CDR3 is 16 residues long. Trimming at V came to 6 bases and at J to 6 bases, leaving 13 bases not matched to a gene. CDR1 MNHEY and CDR2 SMNVEV come from the germline V gene (reference sequence). This CDR3 is CASRRLGQGWSNEQFF. The CDR3 region has the DNA TGTGCCAGCAGAAGACTAGGACAGGGCTGGAGCAATGAGCAGTTCTTC.

The chain employs TRBV5-1 and TRBJ2-5; 9 bases are shared with TRBD2. Germline assignment: CDR1 SGHRS and CDR2 YFSETQ. J was trimmed by 0 bases and V by 8 bases; bases with no gene match: 5. The length of the CDR3 is 14 residues. The CDR3 region is CASKLAGNQETQYF. The CDR3 coding sequence is TGCGCCAGTAAGCTAGCGGGGAACCAAGAGACCCAGTACTTC. The whole variable domain, filled in from reference TRBV5-1 and TRBJ2-5, reads KAGVTQTPRYLIKTRGQQVTLSCSPISGHRSVSWYQQTPGQGLQFLFEYFSETQRNKGNFPGRFSGRQFSNSRSEMNVSTLELGDSALYLCASKLAGNQETQYFGPGTRLLVL.

In its sample, this clonotype was seen a few times. The chain recombines TRBV28 with TRBJ2-7; 8 bases align to TRBD1. V shed 6 bases, J shed 5 bases, and the junction held 9 bases outside the gene matches. The CDR3 covers 14 residues. Germline CDR1 and CDR2: MDHEN and SYDVKM. CDR3 sequence: CASRQTRQGNEQYV. The CDR3 DNA reads TGTGCCAGCAGACAAACTCGACAGGGGAACGAGCAGTACGTC.

V usage is TRBV29-1 and J usage is TRBJ1-5, with D maybe TRBD1 (5 bases). Germline-derived CDR1 and CDR2 are SQVTM and ANQGSEA. The CDR3 covers 13 residues. The V gene lost 7 bases and the J gene lost 6 bases, with 16 bases spanning the gap. The CDR3 sequence is CSAAGGGGQPQHF. CDR3 sequence (DNA): TGCAGCGCCGCCGGCGGGGGTGGTCAGCCCCAGCATTTT.

A remark on this clonotype: Sequence at one end of the junction differs from germline and may be a read error. The chain joins TRBV7-2 to TRBJ2-1; D gene uncertain. The CDR3 runs to 13 residues. Looked up from germline, CDR1 is SGHTA and CDR2 is FQGNSA. The CDR3 region is CASSLIGMPSRLF. In nucleotides, the CDR3 is TGTGCCAGCAGCTTAATCGGCATGCCCTCCAGGCTCTTC.

The genes are TRBV6-4 and TRBJ2-2; 9 nucleotides line up with TRBD2. The ends lost 5 bases at V and 5 bases at J; junction bases unmatched: 6. Germline CDR1 is MRHNA and CDR2 is SNTAGT. This CDR3 is built from 15 residues. The CDR3 DNA follows: TGTGCCAGCAGTAATATAGCGGGAGAGACCGGGGAGCTGTTTTTT. This sequence encodes CASSNIAGETGELFF.

This clonotype was recorded a few times. V gene TRBV12-3 or TRBV12-4 combines with J gene TRBJ2-3; 10 nucleotides align to TRBD2. The ends lost 0 bases at V and 2 bases at J; junction bases unmatched: 8. The CDR3 has 18 residues. The CDR3 coding sequence is TGTGCCAGCAGTTTAGCCTATAGGCTAGCGGGGGACACAGATACGCAGTATTTT. Residues: CASSLAYRLAGDTDTQYF.

The chain uses TRBV11-2 and TRBJ2-1; TRBD2 agrees at 7 bases. Trimming removed 8 bases from V and 1 base from J; junction bases left unmatched: 8. Germline values: CDR1 SGHAT, CDR2 FQNNGV. The CDR3 runs 15 residues. For the CDR3, the DNA is TGTGCCAGCGTCCGGCGGGGGACTTCCTACAATGAGCAGTTCTTC. Translation: CASVRRGTSYNEQFF.

The rearrangement uses TRBV20-1 and TRBJ2-7, with D tentatively TRBD2 (6 bases). The germline V gene has CDR1 DFQATT and CDR2 SNEGSKA (reference sequence). V shed 4 bases and J shed 7 bases, with 14 bases lying between them. The CDR3 loop spans 12 amino acids. Here the CDR3 DNA reads TGCAGTGCTACCGCCGGAGGGTGGGAGCAGTACTTC. It yields the protein CSATAGGWEQYF.

The chain has TRBV20-1 and TRBJ2-7; 7 nucleotides agree with TRBD2. The V segment lost 4 bases and the J segment 7 bases; nucleotides outside the gene matches: 22. The CDR3 sequence is 17 residues long. The germline gives CDR1 DFQATT, CDR2 SNEGSKA (reference sequence). The DNA for the CDR3 is TGCAGTGCTAAGGACCTCCGGCCCGGGACTATACCGGGGGAGCAGTACTTC. Amino acid sequence: CSAKDLRPGTIPGEQYF.

The chain joins TRBV7-3 to TRBJ2-1; 8 bases map to TRBD1. Germline V gene lookup returns CDR1 SGHTA and CDR2 FQGTGA. The length of the CDR3 is 19 residues. V lost 5 bases to trimming and J lost 5 bases; unmatched junction nucleotides: 20. This chain's CDR3 is CASSQGQGTNTGPNNEQFF. The CDR3 DNA reads as TGTGCCAGCAGCCAAGGACAGGGAACAAATACTGGGCCGAACAATGAGCAGTTCTTC.

V and J are TRBV25-1 and TRBJ2-1, with 8 bases matching TRBD2. Germline CDR1 is MGHDK and CDR2 is SYGVNS. Trimming cost V 5 bases and J 5 bases; bases outside gene matches: 8. The CDR3 extends over 15 amino acids. CDR3 loop: CASSRGGGIHNEQFF. The CDR3 nucleotides read TGTGCCAGCAGTCGTGGCGGGGGGATCCACAATGAGCAGTTCTTC.

This clonotype has only a few counts. The genes are TRBV27 and TRBJ2-1; unclear D gene. This CDR3 spans 15 amino acids. V was cut by 1 base and J by 2 bases, with 9 bases left in between. Germline V gene data show CDR1 as MNHEY and CDR2 as SMNVEV (reference sequence). The CDR3 protein is CASSLYGAAYNEQFF. The CDR3 DNA sequence: TGTGCCAGCAGTTTATATGGCGCCGCCTACAATGAGCAGTTCTTC.

The chain is built from TRBV20-1 and TRBJ2-7; possible D gene TRBD1, 5 bases. Per the germline V gene, CDR1 is DFQATT and CDR2 is SNEGSKA (reference sequence). Between the trimmed V and J ends, which lost 3 bases and 4 bases, there was a span of 16 bases. CDR3 length: 14 residues. CDR3 sequence: CSASLSRVPYEQYF. CDR3 DNA: TGCAGTGCTAGTTTAAGCAGGGTGCCTTACGAGCAGTACTTC.

This clonotype has more than one count but fewer than ten. The J gene is TRBJ2-5, the V gene TRBV2; weak D call: TRBD2 (5 bases). The V end lost 2 bases, the J end lost 3 bases, and 13 bases lay between the germline ends. CDR3 size: 15 residues. Germline V CDR1 and CDR2: SNHLY, FYNNEI. CDR3 nucleotides: TGTGCCAGCAGTGAACCACTAGTTTTGGAAGAGACCCAGTACTTC. It translates to CASSEPLVLEETQYF.

The chain carries TRBV29-1 and TRBJ2-2, with TRBD2 matching 8 bases. CDR1 is SQVTM and CDR2 is ANQGSEA in the germline V gene. The CDR3 is 15 residues long. The ends lost 4 bases at V and 6 bases at J; junction bases unmatched: 10. The CDR3 spells CSVGPPVAGPGELFF. The CDR3 nucleotides are TGCAGCGTTGGCCCCCCGGTAGCGGGACCCGGGGAGCTGTTTTTT.

In its sample, this clonotype was seen a few times. CDR3 protein: CASSFVLAGENEQFF. In DNA, the CDR3 is TGCGCCAGCAGCTTTGTACTAGCGGGAGAGAATGAGCAGTTCTTC. The chain recombines TRBV5-1 with TRBJ2-1; 11 bases are shared with TRBD2. CDR3 length: 15 residues. Germline assignment: CDR1 SGHRS and CDR2 YFSETQ. J lost 7 bases, V lost 2 bases, and 5 bases had no gene match.

This clonotype was seen more than once but under ten times. CDR3 DNA: TGTGCCAGCATACCGGGACTAGCGAGCAATGAGCAGTTCTTC. This sequence encodes CASIPGLASNEQFF. This rearrangement joins TRBV2 to TRBJ2-1, with 10 bases aligning to TRBD2. After removal of 7 bases from V and 6 bases from J, the junction contained 6 bases not matched to a gene. From germline, CDR1 is SNHLY and CDR2 FYNNEI. The CDR3 has 14 amino acids.

Comments on this clonotype: The junction differs from germline at one of its ends, possibly a read error. V usage is TRBV12-3 or TRBV12-4 and J usage is TRBJ2-1, with 8 bases matching TRBD1. This CDR3 is built from 18 residues. The CDR3 here is CACSPFHRGDRLFDEQFF. The CDR3 DNA reads as TGTGCCTGCAGTCCTTTCCATAGGGGGGACAGGTTATTCGATGAGCAGTTCTTC.

In its sample, this clonotype was seen a few times. The gene calls are TRBV11-3 and TRBJ2-1, with TRBD1 matching 7 bases. V shed 5 bases and J 1 base; nucleotides not matched to a gene: 5. Germline V gives CDR1 SGHNT, CDR2 YENEEA. The CDR3 is 15 amino acids. The CDR3 here is CASSISRGSYNEQFF. CDR3 in DNA: TGTGCCAGCAGCATATCCAGGGGGTCCTACAATGAGCAGTTCTTC.

This sequence joins TRBV2 and TRBJ2-7; no firm D call. V was pared by 5 bases and J by 4 bases, with 6 bases between. Germline V gene data show CDR1 as SNHLY and CDR2 as FYNNEI. This CDR3 spans 11 amino acids. This CDR3 is CASSKKYEQYF. The CDR3 bases are TGTGCCAGCAGTAAAAAGTACGAGCAGTACTTC.

In this sample, this clonotype turned up a few times. The chain recombines TRBV7-9 with TRBJ1-1, with D unresolved. Trimming cost V 5 bases and J 10 bases, with 11 bases left between them. Looked up from germline, CDR1 is SEHNR and CDR2 is FQNEAQ (reference sequence). This CDR3 has 11 residues. The DNA for the CDR3 is TGTGCCAGCAGCGCCGGCGCGGGAGCTTTCTTT. Protein: CASSAGAGAFF. Supplemented by reference TRBV7-9 and TRBJ1-1, the full variable domain reads DTGVSQNPRHKITKRGQNVTFRCDPISEHNRLYWYRQTLGQGPEFLTYFQNEAQLEKSRLLSDRFSAERPKGSFSTLEIQRTEQGDSAMYLCASSAGAGAFFGQGTRLTVV.

This clonotype was found a few times. The V call is TRBV2, the J call TRBJ2-7; D is unclear. Trimming took 7 bases from V and 0 from J, leaving 7 bases between them. Germline CDR1 reads SNHLY; CDR2 reads FYNNEI. The CDR3 loop spans 12 amino acids. CDR3 in DNA: TGTGCCAGCAATAGGGACTCCTACGAGCAGTACTTC. Translated, it gives CASNRDSYEQYF. The entire variable domain, with the rest obtained from reference TRBV2 and TRBJ2-7, is as follows: EPEVTQTPSHQVTQMGQEVILRCVPISNHLYFYWYRQILGQKVEFLVSFYNNEISEKSEIFDDQFSVERPDGSNFTLKIRSTKLEDSAMYFCASNRDSYEQYFGPGTRLTVT.

The J gene is TRBJ2-1, the V gene TRBV3-1; 15 nucleotides match TRBD2. Germline V lookup: CDR1 LGHDT, CDR2 YNNKEL (reference sequence). Trimming removed 10 bases from V and 0 bases from J; junction bases left unmatched: 13. The CDR3 has 19 amino acids. CDR3 DNA sequence: TGTGCCATCAGTTCGGGGACTAGCGGGGGGCGTAGCTCCTACAATGAGCAGTTCTTC. Residues: CAISSGTSGGRSSYNEQFF.

V gene TRBV5-1 combines with J gene TRBJ1-1, with D tentatively TRBD1 (6 bases). The germline V gene has CDR1 SGHRS and CDR2 YFSETQ. The CDR3 runs 15 residues. The V end was cut by 0 bases, the J end by 4 bases, with 13 bases between. This CDR3 reads CASSLVSGVSTEAFF. DNA for the CDR3: TGCGCCAGCAGCTTGGTGTCAGGGGTTAGCACTGAAGCTTTCTTT.

The V gene is TRBV12-3 or TRBV12-4, the J gene TRBJ2-1; 9 bases are a match to TRBD2. This CDR3 region has 17 residues. V was clipped by 0 bases and J by 7 bases; unmatched bases: 10. The CDR3 protein is CASSLAVVSGSINEQFF. The CDR3 DNA is TGTGCCAGCAGTTTAGCGGTCGTTAGCGGGAGTATTAATGAGCAGTTCTTC.